The source of this T cell receptor (beta chain) is a study of vaccination effects on CD4 cells after COVID-19. The CDR3 is 14 amino acids. Trimming took 3 bases from V and 4 from J; bases not matched to a gene: 5. CDR1 and CDR2 (germline): ENHRY, SYGVKD. Ahead of sequencing, the ViraFEST assay grew antigen-specific CD4+ T cells using viral peptide pools. Cells that had been cultured for ten to eleven days were the source of isolated CD4+ T cells. Vaccine recipients had no previous SARS-CoV-2 infection; their nucleocapsid antibodies were negative. Cultures used 2.1 million or so PBMC per well, about 10 IU/ml IL-2 and roughly 10 ug/ml peptides. The authors replaced half the medium with IL-2 medium on days 3 and 7. Concerning this clone itself: The antigen remains unidentified.

Study results and caveats: Within healthy vaccinees, only 1 of 255 vaccine-induced clones displayed cross-reactivity with common cold coronaviruses.

Profiled with immunoSEQ multiplex PCR; TCRdb holds only in-frame clones, not every one. The sample holds fewer than 25,000 clones, roughly three quarters seen once. The rearrangement joins TRBV10-3 to TRBJ2-5, with 7 bases matching TRBD1. This receptor was taken from a human donor who received a COVID-19 vaccine. This specimen was CD4+ T cells from PBMCs cultured with HCoV-NL63 spike peptides, taken before COVID-19 vaccination. CDR3 DNA sequence: TGTGCCATCAGTGACGCTACAGGGGCAGAGACCCAGTACTTC. Translating gives CAISDATGAETQYF.